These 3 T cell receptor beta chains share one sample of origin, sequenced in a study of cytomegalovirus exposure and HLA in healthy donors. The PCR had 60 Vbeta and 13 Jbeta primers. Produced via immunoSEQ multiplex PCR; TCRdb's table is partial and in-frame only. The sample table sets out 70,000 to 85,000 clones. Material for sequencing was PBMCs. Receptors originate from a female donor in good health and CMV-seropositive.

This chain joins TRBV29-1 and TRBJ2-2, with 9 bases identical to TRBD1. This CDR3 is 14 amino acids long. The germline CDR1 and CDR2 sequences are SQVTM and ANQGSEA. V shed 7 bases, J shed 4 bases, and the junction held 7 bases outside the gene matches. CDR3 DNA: TGCAGCGCCCCGGGACAGGGCGTCACCGGGGAGCTGTTTTTT. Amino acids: CSAPGQGVTGELFF.

CDR3 in amino acids: CASSLGQGSDEQYF. Here the CDR3 DNA reads TGTGCCAGCAGCTTGGGGCAGGGTTCCGACGAGCAGTACTTC. The gene calls are TRBV5-6 and TRBJ2-7; D might be TRBD1 (5 bases). V lost 0 bases and J lost 5, with 12 bases in between. Germline CDR1 reads SGHDT; CDR2 reads YYEEEE. This CDR3 spans 14 amino acids. Full variable domain (outside the CDR3, taken from reference TRBV5-6 and TRBJ2-7): DAGVTQSPTHLIKTRGQQVTLRCSPKSGHDTVSWYQQALGQGPQFIFQYYEEEERQRGNFPDRFSGHQFPNYSSELNVNALLLGDSALYLCASSLGQGSDEQYFGPGTRLTVT.

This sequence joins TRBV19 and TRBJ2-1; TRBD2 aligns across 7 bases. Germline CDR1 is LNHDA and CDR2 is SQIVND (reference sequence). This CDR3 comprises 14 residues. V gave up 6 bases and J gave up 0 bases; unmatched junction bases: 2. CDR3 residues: CASSTGGSYNEQFF. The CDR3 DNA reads TGTGCCAGTAGCACGGGGGGCTCCTACAATGAGCAGTTCTTC.